A selection of T cell receptor beta chains follows, all from one sample in a study of cytomegalovirus exposure and HLA in healthy donors. The method was immunoSEQ multiplex PCR; TCRdb's version includes in-frame clones alone and lacks a portion of them. The top ten hold about 0.36% of the sample, which has almost 200,000 clones, roughly 80% seen once. The sample comprised PBMCs. The source of these receptors is a male donor in good health and CMV-seropositive. CDR3s include the opening cysteine and the closing phenylalanine or tryptophan. A D gene is named only where the DNA matches it firmly. Expanded clones are given a class, and other clones once, few, many or no size at all.

>TRBV5-6|NA|NA|TRBJ1-2
CASSFRRTLVYGYTF
TGTGCCAGCAGCTTTAGACGGACTCTAGTCTATGGCTACACCTTC
>TRBV5-1|NA|NA|TRBJ1-5
CASSLAQGLQPQHF
TGCGCCAGCAGCTTGGCACAGGGCTTGCAGCCCCAGCATTTT
>TRBV2|NA|NA|TRBJ2-7
CATLSYEQYF
TGTGCCACACTCTCCTACGAGCAGTACTTC
>TRBV11-2|NA|once|TRBJ1-1
CASSLNSGFTEAFF
TGTGCCAGCAGCTTAAACTCAGGGTTTACTGAAGCTTTCTTT
>TRBV7-3|TRBD2|NA|TRBJ2-1
CASSLTVSGSYNEQFF
TGTGCCAGCAGCTTAACGGTTAGCGGGAGCTACAATGAGCAGTTCTTC
>TRBV5-1|TRBD2|few|TRBJ2-7
CASSWTTDGETPSGGAGGYEQYF
TGCGCCAGCAGCTGGACGACGGACGGAGAGACACCCAGCGGGGGGGCCGGTGGCTACGAGCAGTACTTC
>TRBV28|NA|NA|TRBJ1-2
CASSSQNYGYTF
TGTGCCAGCAGTTCCCAGAACTATGGCTACACCTTC
>TRBV7-2|NA|NA|TRBJ2-1
CASSSASGGWYNEQFF
TGTGCCAGCAGCTCGGCAAGCGGTGGATGGTACAATGAGCAGTTCTTC
>TRBV2|TRBD2|NA|TRBJ2-5
CASSSGTSGGARETQYF
TGTGCCAGCAGTTCCGGGACTAGCGGGGGGGCCCGGGAGACCCAGTACTTC
>TRBV9|TRBD2|NA|TRBJ2-1
CASSRRGSTGGGNEQFF
TGTGCCAGCAGCCGTAGAGGGTCGACGGGAGGCGGGAATGAGCAGTTCTTC
>TRBV28|TRBD1|NA|TRBJ2-7
CASSPEGAGSYYEQYF
TGTGCCAGCAGTCCCGAGGGGGCAGGTAGCTACTACGAGCAGTACTTC
>TRBV7-9|NA|once|TRBJ2-7
CASSDPPGISYEQYF
TGTGCCAGCAGCGACCCCCCCGGGATTTCCTACGAGCAGTACTTC
>TRBV9|TRBD1|once|TRBJ1-2
CASSPPGQGSGYTF
TGTGCCAGCAGTCCACCGGGACAGGGCTCTGGCTACACCTTC
>TRBV30|TRBD2|NA|TRBJ2-1
CAWSVWIVLAGGHEQFF
TGTGCCTGGAGTGTTTGGATCGTCCTAGCGGGAGGGCATGAGCAGTTCTTC
>TRBV27|NA|NA|TRBJ2-2
CASSLLVVNTGELFF
TGTGCCAGCAGTTTATTGGTAGTCAACACCGGGGAGCTGTTTTTT
>TRBV4-3|NA|NA|TRBJ1-2
CASSQDAGDPGYTF
TGCGCCAGCAGCCAAGATGCAGGGGACCCCGGCTACACCTTC
>TRBV11-2|TRBD2|NA|TRBJ2-1
CASSFRSGGAGEQFF
TGTGCCAGCAGCTTTAGGAGCGGGGGGGCCGGTGAGCAGTTCTTC
>TRBV4-3|NA|NA|TRBJ2-6
CASSQDSGHFSGANVLTF
TGCGCCAGCAGCCAAGATTCGGGACACTTCTCTGGGGCCAACGTCCTGACTTTC
>TRBV19|TRBD2|few|TRBJ2-7
CASSQLAGGSYEQYF
TGTGCCAGTAGTCAACTAGCGGGGGGATCCTACGAGCAGTACTTC
>TRBV19|TRBD2|once|TRBJ2-3
CASSLPTSGTDTQYF
TGTGCCAGTAGTTTACCGACTAGCGGAACAGATACGCAGTATTTT
>TRBV5-5|TRBD2|NA|TRBJ2-3
CASMGGGTSTDTQYF
TGTGCCAGCATGGGCGGGGGGACTAGCACAGATACGCAGTATTTT
>TRBV5-4|NA|NA|TRBJ2-4
CASSNRDNEHIQYF
TGTGCCAGCAGTAACCGGGACAATGAACACATTCAGTACTTC
>TRBV19|NA|NA|TRBJ2-7
CASSAGFSYEQYF
TGTGCCAGTAGTGCAGGGTTTTCCTACGAGCAGTACTTC
>TRBV5-5|TRBD2|NA|TRBJ2-7
CASLSRAGGEQYF
TGTGCCAGCCTGTCACGGGCGGGGGGCGAGCAGTACTTC
>TRBV9|TRBD2|NA|TRBJ2-3
CASSARGSGVTDTQYF
TGTGCCAGCAGCGCCCGAGGTAGCGGGGTCACAGATACGCAGTATTTT
>TRBV5-1|NA|once|TRBJ2-3
CASSLPVREADTQYF
TGCGCCAGCAGCTTACCCGTTAGGGAGGCCGATACGCAGTATTTT
>TRBV7-3|NA|NA|TRBJ2-2
CASSSNRGNTGELFF
TGTGCCAGCAGCTCCAATAGGGGGAACACCGGGGAGCTGTTTTTT
>TRBV4-1|NA|NA|TRBJ2-7
CASSQVSSTSYEQYF
TGCGCCAGCAGCCAAGTTAGTAGTACCTCCTACGAGCAGTACTTC
>TRBV6-6|NA|NA|TRBJ2-3
CASRGEGDTQYF
TGTGCCAGCAGGGGAGAAGGAGATACGCAGTATTTT
>TRBV20-1|NA|NA|TRBJ1-2
CSVEDGYTF
TGCAGTGTCGAGGATGGCTACACCTTC
>TRBV5-4|TRBD2|NA|TRBJ2-3
CASSFSAGATDTQYF
TGTGCCAGCAGCTTCTCAGCGGGAGCCACAGATACGCAGTATTTT
>TRBV15|TRBD1|NA|TRBJ2-7
CATSREQGVYEQYF
TGTGCCACCAGCAGGGAACAGGGGGTGTACGAGCAGTACTTC
>TRBV27|NA|NA|TRBJ1-5
CASSLLHPRNQPQHF
TGTGCCAGCAGTTTATTACACCCCCGCAATCAGCCCCAGCATTTT
>TRBV2|NA|NA|TRBJ2-1
CASSDKWQFF
TGTGCCAGCAGTGATAAATGGCAGTTCTTC
>TRBV23-1|NA|few|TRBJ2-3
CASSHPGSGTDTQYF
TGCGCCAGCAGTCACCCAGGGTCCGGGACAGATACGCAGTATTTT
>TRBV4-3|TRBD1|NA|TRBJ1-1
CASSQRTGNTEAFF
TGCGCCAGCAGCCAACGGACAGGGAACACTGAAGCTTTCTTT
>TRBV9|TRBD1|once|TRBJ1-5
CASSGDRGREGNQPQHF
TGTGCCAGCAGCGGAGACAGGGGGCGCGAAGGCAATCAGCCCCAGCATTTT
>TRBV27|NA|NA|TRBJ1-6
CASKRTGNSPLHF
TGTGCCAGCAAACGAACAGGGAATTCACCCCTCCACTTT
>TRBV29-1|TRBD1|NA|TRBJ1-1
CSVETRDRVETEAFF
TGCAGCGTTGAAACGCGCGACAGGGTGGAAACTGAAGCTTTCTTT
>TRBV9|TRBD1|NA|TRBJ1-4
CASSAETGDEKLFF
TGTGCCAGCAGCGCAGAGACAGGGGACGAAAAACTGTTTTTT
>TRBV19|NA|NA|TRBJ2-2
CASSKTASTGELFF
TGTGCCAGTAGTAAGACAGCTAGCACCGGGGAGCTGTTTTTT
>TRBV7-9|TRBD1|NA|TRBJ2-2
CASSYGQGRTGELFF
TGTGCCAGCAGCTACGGACAGGGACGCACCGGGGAGCTGTTTTTT
>TRBV7-2|NA|NA|TRBJ2-1
CASSLFRTDNEQFF
TGTGCCAGCAGCCTCTTCAGGACAGACAATGAGCAGTTCTTC
>TRBV5-1|TRBD1|few|TRBJ1-3
CASSGPQGGGNTIYF
TGCGCCAGCAGCGGACCCCAGGGGGGCGGCAACACCATATATTTT
>TRBV7-2|TRBD2|NA|TRBJ2-7
CASTTGGAVYEQYF
TGTGCCAGCACGACGGGGGGAGCGGTCTACGAGCAGTACTTC
>TRBV18|NA|NA|TRBJ2-6
CASSPIGLSSGANVLTF
TGTGCCAGCTCCCCTATCGGTTTATCATCTGGGGCCAACGTCCTGACTTTC
>TRBV7-9|NA|NA|TRBJ1-5
CASSLAQEYNQPQHF
TGTGCCAGCAGCTTAGCACAGGAGTACAATCAGCCCCAGCATTTT
>TRBV11-2|TRBD2|NA|TRBJ2-5
CASSHEPGLAVQETQYF
TGTGCCAGCAGTCACGAGCCGGGACTAGCGGTACAAGAGACCCAGTACTTC
>TRBV6-4|NA|few|TRBJ2-2
CASRQAGNTGELFF
TGTGCCAGCAGACAGGCTGGAAACACCGGGGAGCTGTTTTTT
>TRBV19|TRBD2|NA|TRBJ2-3
CASRGSGVDTQYF
TGTGCCAGTCGTGGTAGCGGGGTAGATACGCAGTATTTT
>TRBV19|TRBD1|NA|TRBJ1-3
CASSQSNRGPGNTIYF
TGTGCCAGTAGTCAATCAAACAGGGGGCCTGGAAACACCATATATTTT